This entry lists 18 T cell receptor beta chains sequenced from one sample in a study of control samples from healthy donors and cancer patients. Only in-frame clones appear in the TCRdb table, and some are missing; sequencing was by immunoSEQ multiplex PCR. The table records 95,000 to 100,000 clones, roughly 89% of them present only once. Sequencing was done on a sample of blood. Every receptor here comes from a man under 40 in good health.

This clone has a single count. The rearrangement uses TRBV6-5 and TRBJ1-4, with 9 bases matching TRBD1. The CDR3 consists of 15 residues. Germline V gives CDR1 MNHEY, CDR2 SVGAGI. The junction had 9 bases not matched to a gene; V was cut back by 5 bases and J by 8 bases. The CDR3 bases are TGTGCCAGCAGTCGGGGACAGGGAGGGGGAGAAAAACTGTTTTTT. It translates to CASSRGQGGGEKLFF.

This rearrangement joins TRBV4-1 to TRBJ2-2; 8 positions match TRBD1. CDR1 is MGHRA and CDR2 is YSYEKL in the germline V gene. This CDR3 contains 15 residues. The J segment lost 7 bases and the V segment lost 0 bases, leaving 4 bases of the junction unmatched. CDR3 DNA: TGCGCCAGCAGCCAAGAAGCAGGGGGCCGCGGGGAGCTGTTTTTT. This translates into CASSQEAGGRGELFF.

This chain links TRBV19 with TRBJ1-5; the D gene is possibly TRBD1 (5 bases). Trimming shortened V by 6 bases and J by 0 bases, and 12 bases separated the two germline ends. The CDR3 covers 15 residues. The germline gives CDR1 LNHDA, CDR2 SQIVND (reference sequence). CDR3 amino acids: CASSREGFSNQPQHF. CDR3 coding DNA: TGTGCCAGTAGCCGAGAGGGGTTTAGCAATCAGCCCCAGCATTTT.

The chain joins TRBV2 to TRBJ2-1; 13 positions agree with TRBD2. J gave up 5 bases and V 6 bases, and 7 bases lay outside the gene matches. Germline CDR1 is SNHLY and CDR2 is FYNNEI. The CDR3 is 16 residues long. For the CDR3, the DNA is TGTGCCAGCAGAAGGGGACTAGCGGGACCCCACAATGAGCAGTTCTTC. Its protein is CASRRGLAGPHNEQFF.

The V gene is TRBV2, the J gene TRBJ1-4, with TRBD1 matching 7 bases. The germline gives CDR1 SNHLY, CDR2 FYNNEI. J lost 8 bases, V lost 4 bases, and 7 bases had no gene match. This CDR3 is built from 14 residues. The CDR3 DNA reads TGTGCCAGCAGTGTACAGGGGAGACGGGAAAAACTGTTTTTT. Protein product: CASSVQGRREKLFF.

The table lists this clone with a count of one. The chain employs TRBV19 and TRBJ1-1; TRBD1 is a possible D gene (5 bases). CDR1 LNHDA and CDR2 SQIVND come from the germline V gene (reference sequence). The CDR3 has 14 residues. The V end was cut by 2 bases, the J end by 0 bases, with 7 bases between. This CDR3 reads CASSIRQLNTEAFF. In DNA, the CDR3 is TGTGCCAGTAGTATACGACAGCTGAACACTGAAGCTTTCTTT.

The V and J genes are TRBV27 and TRBJ2-2, with TRBD1 matching 8 bases. CDR3 length: 13 residues. From germline, CDR1 is MNHEY and CDR2 SMNVEV (reference sequence). V trimming: 3 bases; J trimming: 10 bases; junction bases outside the gene matches: 4. CDR3 region: CASSLGQVSELFF. CDR3 nucleotide sequence: TGTGCCAGCAGTTTGGGACAGGTGTCGGAGCTGTTTTTT.

This chain joins TRBV5-1 and TRBJ1-2, with 7 bases matching TRBD1. The CDR3 has 18 amino acids. Germline trimming cut 0 bases from V and 4 bases from J; bases unmatched to any gene: 15. Germline loops: CDR1 SGHRS, CDR2 YFSETQ. The CDR3, as DNA: TGCGCCAGCAGCTTGGACCCGGGACAGTCCGGCTCTCTCTATGGCTACACCTTC. Residues: CASSLDPGQSGSLYGYTF.

The V call is TRBV28, the J call TRBJ2-7; TRBD1 matches 9 bases. This CDR3 has 13 amino acids. The J segment lost 8 bases and the V segment lost 5 bases, leaving 7 bases of the junction unmatched. The germline CDR1 and CDR2 sequences are MDHEN and SYDVKM. CDR3 amino acids: CASSTTGTGKQYF. The CDR3 nucleotides read TGTGCCAGCAGTACGACCGGGACAGGGAAGCAGTACTTC. Full variable domain (missing parts from reference TRBV28 and TRBJ2-7): DVKVTQSSRYLVKRTGEKVFLECVQDMDHENMFWYRQDPGLGLRLIYFSYDVKMKEKGDIPEGYSVSREKKERFSLILESASTNQTSMYLCASSTTGTGKQYFGPGTRLTVT.

This chain joins TRBV27 and TRBJ2-3, with no clear D. The CDR3 has 13 residues. Germline V gene sequence: CDR1 MNHEY, CDR2 SMNVEV (reference sequence). The V gene lost 6 bases and the J gene lost 0 bases, with 7 bases spanning the gap. The chain's CDR3 is CASRGWSTDTQYF. CDR3 nucleotides: TGTGCCAGCAGGGGTTGGAGCACAGATACGCAGTATTTT.

V usage is TRBV24-1 and J usage is TRBJ1-2, with no clear D. Germline assignment: CDR1 KGHDR and CDR2 SFDVKD. The germline V and J ends were trimmed by 1 base and 9 bases, with 8 bases remaining between them. The CDR3 spans 12 residues. The CDR3 region is CATSDLGVRYTF. CDR3 in DNA: TGTGCCACCAGTGATTTAGGCGTCCGCTACACCTTC.

This chain joins TRBV19 and TRBJ2-1; D gene uncertain. The CDR3 has 15 residues. Germline CDR1 LNHDA, CDR2 SQIVND (reference sequence). Between the trimmed V and J ends, which lost 0 bases and 0 bases, there was a span of 6 bases. CDR3 coding DNA: TGTGCCAGTAGTATAGAAGTGAGCTCCTACAATGAGCAGTTCTTC. Amino acid sequence: CASSIEVSSYNEQFF.

The rearrangement joins TRBV25-1 to TRBJ1-6; D remains ambiguous. The germline V gene encodes CDR1 MGHDK and CDR2 SYGVNS. V shed 5 bases and J shed 7 bases, with 15 bases lying between them. The CDR3 runs 15 residues. CDR3: CASSNPGRYNSPLHF. The DNA for the CDR3 is TGTGCCAGCAGTAATCCGGGCCGATACAATTCACCCCTCCACTTT.

The chain employs TRBV13 and TRBJ1-2, with 9 bases that match TRBD1. The germline V gene has CDR1 PRHDT and CDR2 FYEKMQ (reference sequence). This CDR3 comprises 16 residues. J was trimmed by 6 bases and V by 5 bases; bases with no gene match: 13. CDR3 in DNA: TGTGCCAGCAGCCCGCTAGGGACAGGGCAGCTTCATGGCTACACCTTC. Amino acids: CASSPLGTGQLHGYTF. The full variable domain, with the rest looked up from reference TRBV13 and TRBJ1-2, is AAGVIQSPRHLIKEKRETATLKCYPIPRHDTVYWYQQGPGQDPQFLISFYEKMQSDKGSIPDRFSAQQFSDYHSELNMSSLELGDSALYFCASSPLGTGQLHGYTFGSGTRLTVV.

The chain is built from TRBV24-1 and TRBJ2-5, with 7 bases aligning to TRBD2. Per germline, CDR1 KGHDR and CDR2 SFDVKD. The length of the CDR3 is 15 residues. Unmatched junction bases numbered 8, after V lost 3 bases and J lost 5 bases. Written as DNA, the CDR3 is TGTGCCACCAGTGATGTGGGGGGAGGGCTTGAGACCCAGTACTTC. This codes for CATSDVGGGLETQYF.

The chain has TRBV27 and TRBJ2-7; D not resolved. The CDR3 has 13 residues. Germline CDR1 and CDR2: MNHEY and SMNVEV (reference sequence). Trimming took 0 bases from V and 1 from J, leaving 4 bases between them. The CDR3 DNA is TGTGCCAGCAGTTTATCGGAGTCCTACGAGCAGTACTTC. It encodes CASSLSESYEQYF.

The J gene is TRBJ2-4, the V gene TRBV15; 7 nucleotides line up with TRBD1. The V and J ends lost 3 bases and 0 bases, in that order; junction bases with no gene match: 8. The length of the CDR3 is 17 residues. Germline values: CDR1 LNHNV, CDR2 YYDKDF (reference sequence). CDR3 region: CATSSPSTGLAKNIQYF. The CDR3 DNA reads TGTGCCACCAGCAGCCCTTCGACAGGGCTAGCCAAAAACATTCAGTACTTC.

The count of this clone is one. This chain uses TRBV28 with TRBJ2-7, with a weak D call TRBD2 (7 bases). With 11 bases removed from V and 1 base from J, the gap between germline ends came to 15 bases. The germline V gene has CDR1 MDHEN and CDR2 SYDVKM. This CDR3 has 13 residues. The chain's CDR3 is CACDGGASYEQYF. The CDR3 DNA reads as TGTGCCTGCGATGGGGGGGCTTCCTACGAGCAGTACTTC.